The clone carrying this TCR beta chain has just a few counts. One entry per CDR3 protein results from TCRdb running MiXCR on the 5' RACE reads. Of some 490,000 distinct CDR3 sequences listed, over 15% were seen once; the top ten hold about 12%. The CDR3 runs to 16 residues. Germline lookup yields CDR1 KGHSH and CDR2 LQKENI. The V gene end was trimmed by 1 base and the J gene end by 4 bases; junction bases not matched to a gene: 5. These data are taken from a study of T-cell memory formation after mild COVID-19. Study context: TCR clusters were largely donor specific.

The chain links TRBV18 to TRBJ2-3; TRBD2 matches at 10 bases. Input material: PBMCs or a T cell subset sorted from them (not recorded which). This TCR was recovered from an adult woman who had mild COVID-19 (a few samples of this study predate the infection). Cell type and time point are not known. CDR3 region: CASSPLWLAGADTQYF. The CDR3 bases are TGTGCCAGCTCACCACTGTGGCTAGCGGGGGCAGATACGCAGTATTTT.